This TCR beta chain was profiled in a study of T cell responses to AZD1222 COVID-19 vaccine. Regarding the study as a whole: Following two doses of AZD1222, Spike-specific TCR breadth and depth rose.

This table comes from immunoSEQ multiplex PCR, and its TCRdb copy is limited to in-frame clones, with some not included. The table has about 180,000 clones, approximately 95% seen once. The germline gives CDR1 SGHKS, CDR2 YYEKEE (reference sequence). The germline V and J ends were trimmed by 2 bases and 8 bases, with 17 bases remaining between them. This CDR3 contains 15 residues. As regards this clone: As yet, its antigen is unknown.

The sequence derives from an adult who received the MenACWY meningococcal vaccine as a control. This chain connects TRBV5-5 to TRBJ2-4; a possible D gene is TRBD2 (5 bases). Sequenced material: peripheral blood, taken 28 days after the second dose of the MenACWY control vaccine. The CDR3 DNA reads TGTGCCAGCAGCTTAGTGCTCACGGGGATGCACATTCAGTACTTC. Translated: CASSLVLTGMHIQYF.